This entry features one T cell receptor beta chain sequence. The target antigen is unknown. The CDR3 is 13 amino acids. Looked up from germline, CDR1 is SGHAT and CDR2 is FQNNGV. V lost 3 bases, J lost 4 bases, and 9 bases lay in between. The entry originates in a study of multiple sclerosis patients with progressive multifocal leukoencephalopathy. Points from the study as a whole: At PML onset, no shared TRBV or TRBJ gene usage was seen.

The protocol was immunoSEQ multiplex PCR, while the TCRdb copy is restricted to in-frame clones and leaves out a portion. This sample yields 26,000 or so clones, of which under 95% are seen a single time; 2% to 2.5% belongs to the top ten. Time point here: about a year of natalizumab therapy. The sequenced sample was PBMCs, obtained from a patient treated with natalizumab. This sequence originates from a man younger than 40 with multiple sclerosis. The gene calls are TRBV11-2 and TRBJ1-2; D is unclear. Here the CDR3 DNA reads TGTGCCAGCAGCTTGGGAGGTCGCTATGGCTACACCTTC. This gives the protein CASSLGGRYGYTF.